The following is a TCR beta chain sequence with its context. Its antigen remains unidentified. With the 5' RACE reads reprocessed, TCRdb shows one record per CDR3 protein and no DNA. The sample has approximately 380,000 distinct CDR3 sequences. This specimen belongs to a study of monozygotic twins with inflammatory bowel disease. Study conclusions and caveats: Support for a single strong signal or clonotype associated with IBD was absent. Different T cell subtypes could not be distinguished.

The germline V gene has CDR1 SEHNR and CDR2 FQNEAQ (reference sequence). The CDR3 runs to 17 residues. Source material: blood. The chain uses TRBV7-9 and TRBJ2-3; TCRdb lists TRBD2, though no DNA is available to test this call. The source of this sequence is a human donor with ulcerative colitis or Crohn's disease, or a healthy co-twin of an affected twin (not recorded which). The chain's CDR3 is CASSIRRLARGTDTQYF.